The 4 T cell receptor beta chains reported below all come from one sample, sequenced in a study of T cell repertoires in cytomegalovirus infection. TCRdb fed the reads into MiXCR, producing one record per CDR3 protein. The sample contains 680,000 or so distinct CDR3 sequences, 30% to 40% of which appear only once. The antigens these receptors bind are not known. The sample was cultured PBMCs, taken from culture after CMV antigen stimulation. These receptors came from a human donor in good health (CMV status not recorded). Some clones in this sample may be carry-over from other donors' samples.

The CDR3 sequence is CASSLTASGRGADTQYF. The CDR3 DNA reads as TGTGCCAGCAGCTTAACCGCCAGCGGGAGAGGGGCAGATACGCAGTATTTT. V usage is TRBV11-2 and J usage is TRBJ2-3; TRBD2 agrees at 8 bases. Germline CDR1 and CDR2: SGHAT and FQNNGV. The length of the CDR3 is 17 residues. After removal of 2 bases from V and 4 bases from J, the junction contained 11 bases not matched to a gene.

This chain links TRBV7-8 with TRBJ2-1; a weak D match, TRBD1 (5 bases). V gave up 5 bases and J gave up 0 bases, with 23 bases separating them. The CDR3 totals 19 residues. Germline V gives CDR1 SGHVS, CDR2 FQNEAQ. CDR3 amino acids: CASSPQGVRRQSSYNEQFF. The CDR3, as DNA: TGTGCCAGCAGCCCGCAGGGTGTCCGCAGGCAAAGCTCCTACAATGAGCAGTTCTTC.

The table lists this clonotype with a few counts. The chain uses TRBV19 and TRBJ2-5, with D possibly matching TRBD2 (6 bases). Germline lookup yields CDR1 LNHDA and CDR2 SQIVND (reference sequence). V shed 5 bases and J shed 1 base, with 11 bases lying between them. This CDR3 region has 14 residues. DNA of the CDR3: TGTGCCAGTAGTGGCAGGGAGGTCCAAGAGACCCAGTACTTC. This codes for CASSGREVQETQYF.

The chain employs TRBV28 and TRBJ2-7; weak D call: TRBD2 (6 bases). V shed 7 bases and J shed 5 bases, with 30 bases lying between them. The CDR3 covers 18 residues. Germline CDR1 MDHEN, CDR2 SYDVKM. CDR3 residues: CASNPLRLSRPTRNEQYF. CDR3 in DNA: TGTGCCAGCAACCCCCTCCGTCTCTCCAGGCCGACTAGGAACGAGCAGTACTTC.